This TCR beta chain was identified in a study of T cells in Graves' hyperthyroidism and ophthalmopathy. Study-wide findings and caveats: From stable hyperthyroidism, ophthalmopathy was set apart by a 13 V-J model. Most clonotypes expanded in thyroid above 0.001 were likewise present in blood. Ophthalmopathy got predicted by the model a median approximately 6 months before its onset.

As to this clonotype: The antigen is undetermined.

Patients were excluded because of uncontrolled infection, other autoimmune disease, pregnancy or lactation. TCR beta CDR3 regions were amplified from RNA. HTBI primers were used for first-round RT-PCR of the TCR CDR3. TCRdb recomputed calls from the multiplex PCR reads with MiXCR, one row per CDR3 protein. The sample has about 510,000 distinct CDR3 sequences; approximately 49% are singletons. The sequenced material came from peripheral blood or thyroid tissue (not recorded which). This sequence was found in an adult woman with Graves' disease, either hyperthyroidism or ophthalmopathy (not recorded which).

The CDR3 DNA reads TGTGCCAGCAGAAGACCCGAGACAGGGAAAACGTACCAAGAGACCCAGTACTTC. Encoded protein: CASRRPETGKTYQETQYF. The chain recombines TRBV2 with TRBJ2-5, with 7 bases that match TRBD1. Germline V CDR1 and CDR2: SNHLY, FYNNEI. Trimming removed 6 bases from V and 0 bases from J; junction bases left unmatched: 16. The CDR3 has 18 amino acids.